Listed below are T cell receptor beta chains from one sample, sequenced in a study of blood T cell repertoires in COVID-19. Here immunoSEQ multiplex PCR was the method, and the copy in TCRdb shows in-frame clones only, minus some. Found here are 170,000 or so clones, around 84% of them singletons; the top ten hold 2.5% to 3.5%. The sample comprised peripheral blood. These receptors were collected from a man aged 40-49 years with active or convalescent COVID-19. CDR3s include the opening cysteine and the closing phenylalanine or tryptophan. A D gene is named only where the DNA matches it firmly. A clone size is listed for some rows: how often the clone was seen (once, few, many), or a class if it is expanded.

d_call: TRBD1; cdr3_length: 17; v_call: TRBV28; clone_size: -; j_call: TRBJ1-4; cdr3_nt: TGTGCCAGCAGCCCACCCCTCGGACAGGGAGCGAATGAAAAACTGTTTTTT; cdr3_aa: CASSPPLGQGANEKLFF
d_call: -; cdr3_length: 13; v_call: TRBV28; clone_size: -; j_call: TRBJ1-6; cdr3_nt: TGTGCACTTCGGGACTCTCGCGATTCACCCCTCCACTTT; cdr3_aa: CALRDSRDSPLHF
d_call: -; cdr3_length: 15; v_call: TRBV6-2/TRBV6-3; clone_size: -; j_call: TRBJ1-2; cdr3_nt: TGTGCCAGCAGTACCCCAGGGAGGGACCCTGATGGCTACACCTTC; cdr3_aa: CASSTPGRDPDGYTF
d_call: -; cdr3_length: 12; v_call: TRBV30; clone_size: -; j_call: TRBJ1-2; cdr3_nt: TGTGCCTGGAGTGTACTTAGCTATGGCTACACCTTC; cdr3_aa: CAWSVLSYGYTF
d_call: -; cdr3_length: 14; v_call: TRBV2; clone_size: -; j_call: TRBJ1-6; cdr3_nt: TGTGCCAGCAGTGAGAGGGATGGGGATTCACCCCTCCACTTT; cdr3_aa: CASSERDGDSPLHF
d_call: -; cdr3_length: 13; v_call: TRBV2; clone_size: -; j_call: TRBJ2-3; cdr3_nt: TGTGCCAGCGGAGGGGGCGATCCAGATACGCAGTATTTT; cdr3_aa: CASGGGDPDTQYF
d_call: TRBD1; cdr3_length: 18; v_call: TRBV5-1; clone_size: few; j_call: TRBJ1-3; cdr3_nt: TGCGCCAGCAGCTTGGTTGGTGCGGGACAGGGGGCTGGAAACACCATATATTTT; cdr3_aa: CASSLVGAGQGAGNTIYF
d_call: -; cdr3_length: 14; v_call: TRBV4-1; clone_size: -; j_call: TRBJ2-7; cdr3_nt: TGCGCCAGCAGCCAAGTGGAGGTATCCTACGAGCAGTACTTC; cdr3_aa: CASSQVEVSYEQYF
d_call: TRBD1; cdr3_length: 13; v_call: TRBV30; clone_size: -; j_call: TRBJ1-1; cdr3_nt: TGTGCCTGGAGTGACAGGGGAGGCCCTGAAGCTTTCTTT; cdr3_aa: CAWSDRGGPEAFF
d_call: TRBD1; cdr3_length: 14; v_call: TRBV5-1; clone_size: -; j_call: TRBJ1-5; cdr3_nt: TGCGCCAGCAGCGTAACAGGGGGCGTGCAGCCCCAGCATTTT; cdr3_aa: CASSVTGGVQPQHF
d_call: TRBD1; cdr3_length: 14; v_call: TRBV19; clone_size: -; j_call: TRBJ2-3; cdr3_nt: TGTGCCAGCGTGATGACAGGGACGCCAGATACGCAGTATTTT; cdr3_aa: CASVMTGTPDTQYF
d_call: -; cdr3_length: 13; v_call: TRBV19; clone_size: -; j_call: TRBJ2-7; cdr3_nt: TGTGCCAGTCCCGTAGAGGGCGGCTACGAGCAGTACTTC; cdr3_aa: CASPVEGGYEQYF
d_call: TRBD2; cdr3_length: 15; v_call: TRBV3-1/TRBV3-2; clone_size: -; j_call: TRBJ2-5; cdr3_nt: TGTGCCAGCAGCCATACCCGGGGGGTCCAAGAGACCCAGTACTTC; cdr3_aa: CASSHTRGVQETQYF
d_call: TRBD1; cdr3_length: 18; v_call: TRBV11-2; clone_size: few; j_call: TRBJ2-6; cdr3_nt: TGTGCCAGCAGCTCTAGGACAGGGGGCAACTCTGGGGCCAACGTCCTGACTTTC; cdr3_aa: CASSSRTGGNSGANVLTF
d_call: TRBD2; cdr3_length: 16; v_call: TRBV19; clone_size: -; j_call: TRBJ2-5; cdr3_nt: TGTGCCAGTAGTAGCGACGGGCGGGGGGCATCAGAGACCCAGTACTTC; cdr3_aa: CASSSDGRGASETQYF
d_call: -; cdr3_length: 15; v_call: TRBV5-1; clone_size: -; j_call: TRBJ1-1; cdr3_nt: TGCGCCAGCAGCTCTACGTCCACAGGGCAGAGTGAAGCTTTCTTT; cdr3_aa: CASSSTSTGQSEAFF
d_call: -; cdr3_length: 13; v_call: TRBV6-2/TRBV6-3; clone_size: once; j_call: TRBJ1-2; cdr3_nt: TGTGCCAGCAGTTCACGGGGATCGGCTGGCTACACCTTC; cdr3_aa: CASSSRGSAGYTF
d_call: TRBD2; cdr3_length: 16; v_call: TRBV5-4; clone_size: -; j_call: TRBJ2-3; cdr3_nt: TGTGCCAGCAGCTCGACTAGCGGGCCTAGCACAGATACGCAGTATTTT; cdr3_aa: CASSSTSGPSTDTQYF
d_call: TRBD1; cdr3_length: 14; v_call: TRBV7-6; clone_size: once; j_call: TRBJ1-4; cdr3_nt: TGTGCCAGCAGCTCCGGGACAGGGAATGAAAAACTGTTTTTT; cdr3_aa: CASSSGTGNEKLFF
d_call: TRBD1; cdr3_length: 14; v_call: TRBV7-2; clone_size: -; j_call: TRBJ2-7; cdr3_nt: TGTGCCAGCAGCGGACGACAGGGACCTGTCGAGCAGTACTTC; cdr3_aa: CASSGRQGPVEQYF
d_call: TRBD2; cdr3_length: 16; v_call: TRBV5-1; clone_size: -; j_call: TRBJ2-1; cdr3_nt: TGCGCCAGCAGCTTGTTTAGCGGGGGGGCCGACAATGAGCAGTTCTTC; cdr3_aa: CASSLFSGGADNEQFF
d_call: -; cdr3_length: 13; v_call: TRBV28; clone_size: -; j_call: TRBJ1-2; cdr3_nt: TGTGCCAGCAGTCTGAGGGGGGGCTATGGCTACACCTTC; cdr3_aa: CASSLRGGYGYTF
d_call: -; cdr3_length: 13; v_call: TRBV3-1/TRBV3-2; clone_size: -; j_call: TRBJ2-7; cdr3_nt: TGTGCCAGCAGCCTAACTAGATCCCACGAGCAGTACTTC; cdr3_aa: CASSLTRSHEQYF